This T cell receptor (beta chain) stems from a study of PD-1 blockade in classical Hodgkin lymphoma. This CDR3 has 14 residues. The V segment lost 5 bases and the J segment 3 bases; nucleotides outside the gene matches: 7. The V gene's germline CDR1 is SGHNT and CDR2 YENEEA. Broader study findings: Exclusion covered patients beginning nivolumab under 1 year post-ASCT.

Each of the patients experienced relapse following autologous stem cell transplantation, and their brentuximab vedotin exposure differed. The data were produced by immunoSEQ multiplex PCR, yet TCRdb's version contains in-frame clones alone and is incomplete. The sample comprises some 13,000 clones, around nine tenths of which are singletons, and about 40% rests with the top ten. On this clone: Its matching antigen is unknown.

The receptor comes from a human donor with classical Hodgkin lymphoma. This sequence joins TRBV11-3 and TRBJ2-7; 7 positions agree with TRBD1. The sample here was peripheral blood mononuclear cells (PBMCs), taken at baseline. The CDR3 loop is CASSPRTGDYEQYF. CDR3 DNA: TGTGCCAGCAGCCCGAGGACAGGAGACTACGAGCAGTACTTC.